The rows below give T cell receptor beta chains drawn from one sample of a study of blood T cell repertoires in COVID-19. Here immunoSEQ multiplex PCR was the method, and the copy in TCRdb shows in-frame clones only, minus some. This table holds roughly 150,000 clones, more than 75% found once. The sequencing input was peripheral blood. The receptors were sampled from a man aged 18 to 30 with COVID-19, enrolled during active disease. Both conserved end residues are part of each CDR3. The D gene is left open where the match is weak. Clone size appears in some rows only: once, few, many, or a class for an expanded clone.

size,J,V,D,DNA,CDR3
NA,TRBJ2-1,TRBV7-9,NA,TGTGCCAGCAGCTTTCTTCGGACTCTCAATGAGCAGTTCTTC,CASSFLRTLNEQFF
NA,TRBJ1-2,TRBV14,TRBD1,TGTGCCAGCAGCCAAGGGAAAGGGACAGCGTATGGCTACACCTTC,CASSQGKGTAYGYTF
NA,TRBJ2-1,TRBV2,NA,TGTGCCAGCAGTGAAAGGGCACGGGTGCGGGGACGAACCTACAATGAGCAGTTCTTC,CASSERARVRGRTYNEQFF
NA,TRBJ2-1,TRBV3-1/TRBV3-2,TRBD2,TGTGCCAGCAGCCAAGCTAGCGGATTCTCCTACAATGAGCAGTTCTTC,CASSQASGFSYNEQFF
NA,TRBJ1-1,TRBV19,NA,TGTGCCAGTAGTTCCTACAGGGCTGGCGATGGTCGCACTGAAGCTTTCTTT,CASSSYRAGDGRTEAFF
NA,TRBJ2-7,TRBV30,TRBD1,TGTGCCTGCCGGGACAGGACCTACGAGCAGTACTTC,CACRDRTYEQYF
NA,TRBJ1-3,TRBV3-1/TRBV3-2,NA,TGTGCCAGCAGCCAAGCCGGGGAGCATGGAAACACCATATATTTT,CASSQAGEHGNTIYF
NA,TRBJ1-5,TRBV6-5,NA,TGTGCCAGCAGTTCGGGAGGGAATCAGCCCCAGCATTTT,CASSSGGNQPQHF
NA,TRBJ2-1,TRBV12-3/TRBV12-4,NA,TGTGCCAGCAGTTTTACAGGGTACAATGAGCAGTTCTTC,CASSFTGYNEQFF
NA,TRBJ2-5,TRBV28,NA,TGTGCCAGCAGTTTGCCGTTAGCGAGAGAGACCCAGTACTTC,CASSLPLARETQYF
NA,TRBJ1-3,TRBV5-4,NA,TGTGCCAGCACCGGGACACTCTCTGGAAACACCATATATTTT,CASTGTLSGNTIYF
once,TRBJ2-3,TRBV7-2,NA,TGTGCCAGCAGCTCCGACGGGGGTGGGACAGATACGCAGTATTTT,CASSSDGGGTDTQYF
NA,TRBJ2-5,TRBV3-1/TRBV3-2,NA,TGTGCCAGCAGCCAAGAGAGGTGGTTTCTGCCATTCTTAGAGACCCAGTACTTC,CASSQERWFLPFLETQYF
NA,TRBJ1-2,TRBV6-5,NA,TGTGCCAGCAGTTCAGGGGTCGGCTACACCTTC,CASSSGVGYTF
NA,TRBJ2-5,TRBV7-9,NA,TGTGCCAGCAGCCACCCGGGACAACAAGAGACCCAGTACTTC,CASSHPGQQETQYF
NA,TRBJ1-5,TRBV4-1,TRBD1,TGCGCCAGCAGCATTCGGACAGGTTTTAGCAATCAGCCCCAGCATTTT,CASSIRTGFSNQPQHF
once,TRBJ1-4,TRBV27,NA,TGTGCCAGCAGTTCGACCTTCGGGACACCCGAAAAACTGTTTTTT,CASSSTFGTPEKLFF
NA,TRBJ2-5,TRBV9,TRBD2,TGTGCCAGCAGCCCCGGACTAGCGGGAGGGCTTACTAGCCAGTACTTC,CASSPGLAGGLTSQYF
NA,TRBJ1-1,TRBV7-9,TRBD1,TGTGCCAGCAGCCAGGGACAGGGTTGGACTGAAGCTTTCTTT,CASSQGQGWTEAFF
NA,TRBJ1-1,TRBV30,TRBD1,TGTGCCTGGAGCGTCCCCGTAGGGACAGGAAGTCGAAGGACTGAAGCTTTCTTT,CAWSVPVGTGSRRTEAFF
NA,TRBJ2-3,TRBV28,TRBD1,TGTGCCAGCAGTGAGACCGACAGGGGAATCTCCACAGATACGCAGTATTTT,CASSETDRGISTDTQYF
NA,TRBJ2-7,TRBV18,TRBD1,TGTGCCAGCTCACTAGGGACAGGCTCCTACGAGCAGTACTTC,CASSLGTGSYEQYF
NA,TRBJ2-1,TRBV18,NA,TGTGCCAGCTCACCAAAGACCCCGGGACACATTAGCTCCTACAATGAGCAGTTCTTC,CASSPKTPGHISSYNEQFF
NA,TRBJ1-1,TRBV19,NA,TGTGCCAGTAGTATTTGGACAGAAGGCACTGAAGCTTTCTTT,CASSIWTEGTEAFF
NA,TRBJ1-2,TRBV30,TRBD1,TGTGCCTGGAGTCACGGACAGGGATCGGGCTACACCTTC,CAWSHGQGSGYTF